Given below is one T cell receptor beta chain in context. There are 16 residues in the CDR3. The V and J ends lost 3 bases and 0 bases respectively, with 11 bases between them. The V gene's germline CDR1 is SGHAT and CDR2 FQNNGV. The sample belongs to a study of radiotherapy plus CTLA-4 blockade in lung cancer. Sequencing used immunoSEQ multiplex PCR; TCRdb keeps in-frame clones, though not all of them. The table shows approximately 89,000 clones, with more than 60% occurring only once. The clonotype originates from a human donor with non-small cell lung cancer who had a partial response to radiotherapy plus ipilimumab. Some clones in this sample may be carry-over from other donors' samples. The chain recombines TRBV11-2 with TRBJ1-4, with D possibly TRBD1 on 5 matching bases. This specimen consisted of peripheral blood, obtained from a patient treated with radiotherapy plus ipilimumab. The CDR3 DNA follows: TGTGCCAGCAGCTTTTCTTTGACAGCAACTAATGAAAAACTGTTTTTT. This codes for CASSFSLTATNEKLFF.